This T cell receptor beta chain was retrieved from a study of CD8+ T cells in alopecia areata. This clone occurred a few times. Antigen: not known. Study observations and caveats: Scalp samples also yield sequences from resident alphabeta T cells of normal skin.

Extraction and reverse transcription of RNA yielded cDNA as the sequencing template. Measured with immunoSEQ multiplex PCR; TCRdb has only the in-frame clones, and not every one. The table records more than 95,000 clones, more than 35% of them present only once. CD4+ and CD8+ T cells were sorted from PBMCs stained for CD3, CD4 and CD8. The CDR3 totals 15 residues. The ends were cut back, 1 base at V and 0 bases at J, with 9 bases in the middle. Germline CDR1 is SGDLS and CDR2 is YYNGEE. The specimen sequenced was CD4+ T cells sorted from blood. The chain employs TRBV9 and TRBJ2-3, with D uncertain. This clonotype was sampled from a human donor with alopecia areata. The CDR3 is CASSVSPESTDTQYF. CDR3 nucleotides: TGTGCCAGCAGCGTATCCCCGGAAAGCACAGATACGCAGTATTTT.